The next 20 T cell receptor beta chains were all read from a single sample in a study of blood T cells in healthy people across ages. The authors ran a second PCR of about 6 to 12 cycles using a sample-barcoded 5' primer and a J-beta primer mix. Each CDR3 protein gets one entry after TCRdb re-called the 5' RACE reads with MiXCR. The data show more than 1,000,000 distinct CDR3 sequences, 25% seen once. These data are also associated with another study on T cells of mothers and their children.

Sequencing was carried out using blood. The origin of the receptors is a girl aged 2 to 9 in good health.

With respect to this clonotype: A read error is likely, as this CDR3 ends without the conserved phenylalanine or tryptophan. The chain joins TRBV5-1 to TRBJ2-7, with 8 positions matching TRBD2. The junction had 8 bases not matched to a gene; V was cut back by 2 bases and J by 1 base. CDR1 SGHRS and CDR2 YFSETQ come from the germline V gene. The CDR3 consists of 16 residues. The CDR3: CASSLGPSGGSYEQYS. CDR3 DNA: TGCGCCAGCAGCTTAGGGCCGAGCGGGGGTTCCTACGAGCAGTACTCC.

This clonotype was observed a handful of times. This chain uses TRBV7-8 with TRBJ2-4, with D unclear. Germline V gene data show CDR1 as SGHVS and CDR2 as FQNEAQ. The ends were cut back, 1 base at V and 9 bases at J, with 19 bases in the middle. CDR3 length: 16 residues. CDR3 sequence: CASSLVEHSLRGIQYF. CDR3 coding DNA: TGTGCCAGCAGCTTAGTAGAACACTCGCTCAGAGGCATTCAGTACTTC.

The chain links TRBV20-1 to TRBJ2-7; a possible D gene is TRBD1 (5 bases). The CDR3 covers 15 residues. Trimming pared 2 bases from V and 3 bases from J, leaving 17 bases between. Germline V gene sequence: CDR1 DFQATT, CDR2 SNEGSKA (reference sequence). In DNA form, the CDR3 reads TGCAGTGCTAGAACACAGGAAATGGGGTTCTACGAGCAGTACTTC. The encoded protein is CSARTQEMGFYEQYF.

This clonotype was detected only a few times. This chain joins TRBV4-1 and TRBJ1-1; D call uncertain. Germline assignment: CDR1 MGHRA and CDR2 YSYEKL. V lost 3 bases and J 2 bases, leaving 22 bases between the germline ends. The CDR3 runs to 18 residues. The CDR3 sequence is CASSQTELGPVLNTEAFF. The CDR3 DNA reads TGCGCCAGCAGCCAGACGGAACTTGGACCGGTTTTAAACACTGAAGCTTTCTTT.

The genes are TRBV11-2 and TRBJ2-3; 8 nucleotides agree with TRBD2. Germline V lookup: CDR1 SGHAT, CDR2 FQNNGV. J gave up 7 bases and V 5 bases, and 8 bases lay outside the gene matches. CDR3 size: 14 residues. CDR3 amino acids: CASSVTSGAYTQYF. CDR3 sequence (DNA): TGTGCCAGCAGCGTTACTAGCGGTGCCTATACGCAGTATTTT.

The V gene is TRBV5-1, the J gene TRBJ1-3; D might be TRBD1 (5 bases). The CDR3 sequence is 15 residues long. Trimming removed 4 bases from V and 0 bases from J, with 11 bases in between. The germline V gene encodes CDR1 SGHRS and CDR2 YFSETQ. The CDR3 sequence: CASSPTGFSGNTIYF. CDR3 bases: TGCGCCAGCAGCCCCACAGGTTTCTCTGGAAACACCATATATTTT.

The chain is built from TRBV29-1 and TRBJ2-3, with 14 bases that match TRBD2. Looked up from germline, CDR1 is SQVTM and CDR2 is ANQGSEA. With V trimmed by 6 bases and J by 7 bases, 15 bases remained unmatched. This CDR3 has 17 residues. This chain's CDR3 is CSVEASGLAGVTNTQYF. For the CDR3, the DNA is TGCAGCGTGGAGGCATCGGGACTAGCGGGAGTGACGAATACGCAGTATTTT.

CDR3 DNA: TGTGCCAGCAGCGCCGTAGGGATTAATGAAAAACTGTTTTTT. Protein product: CASSAVGINEKLFF. V is TRBV5-4 and J is TRBJ1-4, with unresolved D. CDR1 and CDR2 (germline): SGHNT, YYREEE (reference sequence). V was trimmed by 4 bases and J by 4 bases, leaving 11 bases between them. The CDR3 contains 14 residues.

This clonotype was seen more than once but under ten times. This chain joins TRBV29-1 and TRBJ1-1, with D uncertain. The CDR3 contains 11 residues. V lost 5 bases to trimming and J lost 0 bases, with 4 bases between them. Germline V gene data show CDR1 as SQVTM and CDR2 as ANQGSEA. Here the CDR3 reads CSVQVNTEAFF. As DNA, the CDR3 is TGCAGCGTTCAGGTGAACACTGAAGCTTTCTTT. The full variable domain, with the rest looked up from reference TRBV29-1 and TRBJ1-1, is SAVISQKPSRDICQRGTSLTIQCQVDSQVTMMFWYRQQPGQSLTLIATANQGSEATYESGFVIDKFPISRPNLTFSTLTVSNMSPEDSSIYLCSVQVNTEAFFGQGTRLTVV.

There are a few counts of this clonotype. The junction departs from germline at one end; a sequencing error may be responsible. This chain uses TRBV6-1 with TRBJ1-2, with D possibly being TRBD1 (6 bases). CDR1 is MNHNS, CDR2 SASEGT, per germline. The CDR3 totals 15 residues. The CDR3 DNA reads as TGTACCAGCGCGTTGACAGGCGGGACCGGCTATGGCTACACCTTC. Translation: CTSALTGGTGYGYTF.

The rearrangement links TRBV7-9 to TRBJ1-5; TRBD1 agrees at 9 bases. The CDR3 sequence is 16 residues long. Germline CDR1 SEHNR, CDR2 FQNEAQ (reference sequence). V shed 4 bases and J 9 bases; nucleotides not matched to a gene: 13. CDR3 amino acids: CASSSAGTGNRGPQHF. The CDR3 DNA reads TGTGCCAGCAGCTCCGCTGGGACAGGGAACCGTGGGCCCCAGCATTTT.

The rearrangement links TRBV6-2 or TRBV6-3 to TRBJ2-7, with unresolved D. This CDR3 contains 12 residues. V dropped 3 bases and J dropped 0 bases, with 3 bases sitting between them. Germline CDR1 and CDR2: MNHEY and SVGEGT. The CDR3 protein is CASSYPSYEQYF. The CDR3 nucleotides are TGTGCCAGCAGTTATCCCTCCTACGAGCAGTACTTC.

This chain joins TRBV2 and TRBJ2-7, with D perhaps being TRBD1 or TRBD2 (5 bases each). The CDR3 consists of 12 residues. V gave up 4 bases and J gave up 5 bases, with 9 bases separating them. CDR1 is SNHLY, CDR2 FYNNEI, per germline. The CDR3 DNA sequence: TGTGCCAGCAGTGCGAGAGGGGACGAGCAGTACTTC. This translates into CASSARGDEQYF.

The genes are TRBV4-3 and TRBJ2-5, with 12 positions matching TRBD2. V shed 1 base, J shed 5 bases, and the junction held 2 bases outside the gene matches. This CDR3 is 15 amino acids long. In germline, CDR1 is LGHNA, CDR2 YSLEER. The CDR3 coding sequence is TGCGCCAGCAGCCAAGGCGGGACTAGCGGGGAGACCCAGTACTTC. Protein: CASSQGGTSGETQYF.

This clonotype was recorded a few times. This CDR3 is CASRREGYQETQYF. The DNA for the CDR3 is TGTGCCAGCAGACGGGAGGGGTACCAAGAGACCCAGTACTTC. The rearrangement uses TRBV6-5 and TRBJ2-5; 8 bases fit TRBD2. CDR1 and CDR2 (germline): MNHEY, SVGAGI. The CDR3 loop spans 14 amino acids. The V segment lost 6 bases and the J segment 0 bases; nucleotides outside the gene matches: 3.

This clonotype showed up just a few times. The rearrangement links TRBV10-3 to TRBJ1-2, with 7 bases matching TRBD1. J lost 8 bases, V lost 5 bases, and 8 bases had no gene match. CDR1 ENHRY and CDR2 SYGVKD come from the germline V gene. The CDR3 consists of 13 residues. CDR3 region: CAISQGDIEGYTF. Written as DNA, the CDR3 is TGTGCCATCAGTCAGGGGGACATCGAGGGCTACACCTTC.

The rearrangement links TRBV6-2 or TRBV6-3 to TRBJ1-2; D gene uncertain. Germline V gene sequence: CDR1 MNHEY, CDR2 SVGEGT. This CDR3 has 16 residues. Trimming shortened V by 5 bases and J by 5 bases, and 21 bases separated the two germline ends. The CDR3 bases are TGTGCCAGCAGTGAGAGACCGGACCAATCAAAGTATGGCTACACCTTC. Translation gives CASSERPDQSKYGYTF.

The table lists this clonotype with many counts. V is TRBV18 and J is TRBJ2-3; D might be TRBD2 (6 bases). This CDR3 spans 17 amino acids. The V and J ends lost 4 bases and 2 bases respectively, with 19 bases between them. Germline loops: CDR1 KGHSH, CDR2 LQKENI. The CDR3 spells CASSLFGTGSPTDTQYF. Written as DNA, the CDR3 is TGTGCCAGCTCACTCTTCGGGACTGGGTCCCCCACAGATACGCAGTATTTT.

V gene TRBV7-9 combines with J gene TRBJ2-6; D possibly corresponds to TRBD2 (5 bases). The CDR3 extends over 16 amino acids. Germline V gives CDR1 SEHNR, CDR2 FQNEAQ (reference sequence). V lost 4 bases and J 2 bases, leaving 12 bases between the germline ends. The CDR3 nucleotides are TGTGCCAGCAGCTCACCGGGGTTCGCTGGGGCCAACGTCCTGACTTTC. Amino acid sequence: CASSSPGFAGANVLTF.

This sequence joins TRBV4-1 and TRBJ1-2, with D perhaps TRBD1 (5 bases). CDR1 is MGHRA, CDR2 YSYEKL, per germline. This CDR3 is built from 14 residues. V dropped 4 bases and J dropped 8 bases, with 17 bases sitting between them. The CDR3 here is CASSRGAFEFGYTF. The CDR3 bases are TGCGCCAGCAGCCGAGGGGCCTTTGAGTTCGGCTACACCTTC.